Following are 7 T cell receptor beta chains from one sample sequenced in a study of tumor-infiltrating lymphocytes in primary liver carcinoma. Researchers generated TCR beta cDNA from about 530 ng of total RNA, relying on a constant-region primer. Library construction for TCR beta comprised three nested multiplex PCR rounds performed with slightly modified ARM-PCR. Researchers ran the first two PCR rounds for approximately 10 cycles each with TRBV1-TRBV30 forward primers and a C-beta reverse primer. MiXCR was run by TCRdb on the multiplex PCR reads, yielding one entry per CDR3 protein. The table lists roughly 80,000 distinct CDR3 sequences, 69% of them singletons. The approximately 17-32 mg bulk tissue piece was not sorted before simultaneous RNA and DNA extraction. The sample consisted of tumor-adjacent normal liver tissue. The receptors shown here come from a man in his forties or fifties with primary liver carcinoma and hepatitis B virus infection.

This clonotype came up a few times. The junction differs from germline at one of its ends, possibly a read error. This chain links TRBV29-1 with TRBJ1-1; D is unclear. Germline V gives CDR1 SQVTM, CDR2 ANQGSEA. The CDR3 spans 10 residues. The CDR3 DNA reads as TGCAGCTGCTTAGAGTCTGAAGCCTTCTTT. Protein: CSCLESEAFF. Variable domain in full (rest from reference TRBV29-1 and TRBJ1-1): SAVISQKPSRDICQRGTSLTIQCQVDSQVTMMFWYRQQPGQSLTLIATANQGSEATYESGFVIDKFPISRPNLTFSTLTVSNMSPEDSSIYLCSCLESEAFFGQGTRLTVV.

As regards this clonotype: At one end, the junction sequence differs from germline, possibly due to a read error. CDR3 nucleotides: TGTGCTACTGGACAGCCTGGGGGTAATCAGCTCCAGCATTTT. It codes for CATGQPGGNQLQHF. This chain uses TRBV10-3 with TRBJ1-5; the D gene is possibly TRBD1 (6 bases). The CDR3 consists of 14 residues. Germline V gene lookup returns CDR1 ENHRY and CDR2 SYGVKD.

With respect to this clonotype: Its ends do not fully match the called genes, so a read error is possible. The CDR3 DNA sequence: TGTGCCAGCAGGGGACTAGCGGTGACCGGGGAGCTGTTTTTC. This translates into CASRGLAVTGELFF. The J gene is TRBJ2-2, the V gene TRBV6-1, with TRBD2 identical over 11 bases. CDR3 size: 14 residues. Germline loops: CDR1 MNHNS, CDR2 SASEGT.

This clonotype turned up a few times. The junction departs from the called germline gene at one end, perhaps through a read error. V usage is TRBV4-3 and J usage is TRBJ2-6; the D gene is possibly TRBD1 (6 bases). The CDR3 contains 14 residues. CDR1 is LGHNA and CDR2 is YSLEER in the germline V gene. In DNA form, the CDR3 reads TGCGCCTGCAGCCAGGGGTTCGGGGCCAACATCCTGACTTTC. Its protein product is CACSQGFGANILTF.

This clonotype was counted ten times or more. The chain is built from TRBV29-1 and TRBJ2-7; D is unclear. The CDR3 has 11 amino acids. Deletions cut 0 bases from V and 4 bases from J, with 4 bases between. In germline, CDR1 is SQVTM, CDR2 ANQGSEA. CDR3 nucleotide sequence: TGCAGCGTTGAAGAGGGATACGAGCAGTACTTC. It translates to CSVEEGYEQYF.

This clonotype was detected once. This chain joins TRBV6-1 and TRBJ2-1; 7 bases are a match to TRBD1. In germline, CDR1 is MNHNS, CDR2 SASEGT. The CDR3 totals 15 residues. CDR3 sequence reads: CVNRPSFDRVNEQFF. CDR3 in DNA: TGTGTCAACAGGCCGAGTTTTGACAGGGTCAATGAGCAGTTCTTC.

Concerning this clonotype: A junction end diverges from the germline sequence, so it may reflect a read error. This sequence joins TRBV5-5 and TRBJ2-1; 8 nucleotides match TRBD2. Germline V gene sequence: CDR1 SGHKS, CDR2 YYEKEE (reference sequence). This CDR3 has 15 residues. In DNA, the CDR3 is TGCGCCAGCAGCGTAGAGGGTGGGACTAGTGGGCTCGGGTTCTTC. This sequence encodes CASSVEGGTSGLGFF.